This paragraph reports one T cell receptor (beta chain). What it binds is not known. There are 17 residues in the CDR3. J lost 6 bases, V lost 3 bases, and 13 bases had no gene match. Germline V gives CDR1 SGHVS, CDR2 FQNEAQ. CD4+ cells underwent separation, giving CD45RA+ naive and CD45RA-negative memory subsets. The data stem from a study of shared clonotypes between healthy human individuals. Only in-frame clones appear in the TCRdb table, and some are missing; sequencing was by immunoSEQ multiplex PCR. The sample has over a million clones; around 82% are singletons. Study-level findings and limits: The study found 4.5% to 6% of naive CD4 clonotypes shared across several donors. Having only a few donors restricted how much genetic and exposure-history diversity was captured.

The chain combines TRBV7-8 with TRBJ2-3, with 9 bases fitting TRBD2. The sample was memory CD4+ T cells from PBMCs. Subset defined: CD45RA-negative fraction. This receptor was identified in a man younger than 30 in good health. Some clones in this sample may be carry-over from other donors' samples. CDR3 region: CASSLRLAGRRGDTQYF. Written as DNA, the CDR3 is TGTGCCAGCAGCTTGCGGCTAGCGGGGCGTCGCGGGGATACGCAGTATTTT.